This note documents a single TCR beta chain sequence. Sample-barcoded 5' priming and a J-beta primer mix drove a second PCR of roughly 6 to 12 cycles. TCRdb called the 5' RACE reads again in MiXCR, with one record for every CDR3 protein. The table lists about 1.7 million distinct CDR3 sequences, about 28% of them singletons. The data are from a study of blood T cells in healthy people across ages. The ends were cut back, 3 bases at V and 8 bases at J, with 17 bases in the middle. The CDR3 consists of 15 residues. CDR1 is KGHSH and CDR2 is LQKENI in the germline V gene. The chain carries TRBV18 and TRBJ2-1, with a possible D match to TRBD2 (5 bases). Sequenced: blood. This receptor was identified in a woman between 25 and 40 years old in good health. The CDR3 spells CASSPGFEGTHEQFF. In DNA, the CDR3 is TGTGCCAGCTCACCGGGATTCGAGGGTACCCATGAGCAGTTCTTC.